This T cell receptor beta chain was found in a study of cytomegalovirus exposure and HLA in healthy donors. Comments on this clone: The antigen is unknown.

Germline V gives CDR1 GTSNPN, CDR2 SVGIG (reference sequence). CDR3 size: 13 residues. V lost 5 bases and J lost 8; bases outside the gene matches: 6. Amplification used 60 Vbeta primers and 13 Jbeta primers. Only in-frame clones appear in the TCRdb table, and some are missing; sequencing was by immunoSEQ multiplex PCR. Of 130,000 or so clones listed, more than 65% were seen once; the top ten hold approximately 4.2%. General observations from the study: By a later analysis, the bulk of CMV-associated TCR beta chains appeared HLA-restricted.

J is TRBJ1-4 and V is TRBV30; 9 nucleotides match TRBD1. Sequenced: PBMCs. This TCR was recovered from a male donor in good health and CMV-seropositive. CDR3 residues: CAWDRGRLEKLFF. CDR3 DNA: TGTGCCTGGGACAGGGGGAGGCTAGAAAAACTGTTTTTT.